Listed below are T cell receptor beta chains from one sample, sequenced in a study of pediatric ulcerative colitis. The assay was immunoSEQ multiplex PCR, and TCRdb's table has in-frame clones only and misses some. The sample consists of 13,000 to 15,000 clones, over 80% of them appearing once. The sequenced material came from blood. These TCRs come from a boy aged 5-17 years with moderate ulcerative colitis. CDR3s include the opening cysteine and the closing phenylalanine or tryptophan. D genes are given only for firm matches. Clone size is not always given. Where it is, it says once, few, many or a class for expanded clones.

j_call: TRBJ1-2; cdr3_length: 15; d_call: .; v_call: TRBV30; clone_size: .; cdr3_aa: CAWSYAFRDGNGYTF; cdr3_nt: TGTGCCTGGAGTTATGCCTTCCGGGACGGCAATGGCTACACCTTC
j_call: TRBJ2-1; cdr3_length: 15; d_call: .; v_call: TRBV5-4; clone_size: .; cdr3_aa: CASSGSLGVYNEQFF; cdr3_nt: TGTGCCAGCAGCGGCTCACTAGGAGTTTACAATGAGCAGTTCTTC
j_call: TRBJ1-1; cdr3_length: 15; d_call: TRBD1; v_call: TRBV5-4; clone_size: once; cdr3_aa: CASSYDRGMNTEAFF; cdr3_nt: TGTGCCAGCAGTTATGACAGGGGCATGAACACTGAAGCTTTCTTT
j_call: TRBJ1-3; cdr3_length: 15; d_call: .; v_call: TRBV27; clone_size: .; cdr3_aa: CASRGLGPDGNTIYF; cdr3_nt: TGTGCCAGCAGGGGGTTGGGGCCAGATGGAAACACCATATATTTT
j_call: TRBJ2-7; cdr3_length: 14; d_call: .; v_call: TRBV5-4; clone_size: .; cdr3_aa: CASSLGTDGYEQYF; cdr3_nt: TGTGCCAGCAGCTTGGGCACGGATGGGTACGAGCAGTACTTC
j_call: TRBJ2-7; cdr3_length: 14; d_call: TRBD2; v_call: TRBV19; clone_size: .; cdr3_aa: CASSKPSGSNEQYF; cdr3_nt: TGTGCCAGTAGTAAGCCTAGCGGGAGCAACGAGCAGTACTTC
j_call: TRBJ2-5; cdr3_length: 16; d_call: .; v_call: TRBV6-5; clone_size: .; cdr3_aa: CASSYGFGQMGETQYF; cdr3_nt: TGTGCCAGCAGTTATGGGTTCGGGCAGATGGGTGAGACCCAGTACTTC
j_call: TRBJ1-5; cdr3_length: 14; d_call: .; v_call: TRBV27; clone_size: .; cdr3_aa: CASSLGYRDQPQHF; cdr3_nt: TGTGCCAGCAGTTTAGGGTACAGAGATCAGCCCCAGCATTTT
j_call: TRBJ2-1; cdr3_length: 15; d_call: TRBD2; v_call: TRBV6-4; clone_size: .; cdr3_aa: CASSAGGGFDDEQFF; cdr3_nt: TGTGCCAGCAGTGCCGGGGGAGGGTTTGACGATGAGCAGTTCTTC
j_call: TRBJ2-7; cdr3_length: 16; d_call: TRBD2; v_call: TRBV11-2; clone_size: .; cdr3_aa: CASSLSWTSVTYEQYF; cdr3_nt: TGTGCCAGCAGCTTAAGCTGGACTAGCGTAACCTACGAGCAGTACTTC
j_call: TRBJ2-1; cdr3_length: 12; d_call: .; v_call: TRBV2; clone_size: .; cdr3_aa: CASSDSRNEQFF; cdr3_nt: TGTGCCAGCAGCGATTCGAGGAATGAGCAGTTCTTC
j_call: TRBJ2-5; cdr3_length: 15; d_call: .; v_call: TRBV10-3; clone_size: .; cdr3_aa: CAISRGGPGGETQYF; cdr3_nt: TGTGCCATCAGCCGAGGGGGGCCAGGGGGAGAGACCCAGTACTTC
j_call: TRBJ2-5; cdr3_length: 15; d_call: TRBD1; v_call: TRBV10-3; clone_size: .; cdr3_aa: CAISDSQGARETQYF; cdr3_nt: TGTGCCATCAGTGATAGTCAGGGGGCGCGGGAGACCCAGTACTTC
j_call: TRBJ2-1; cdr3_length: 13; d_call: TRBD2; v_call: TRBV7-9; clone_size: once; cdr3_aa: CASSPSGRNEQFF; cdr3_nt: TGTGCCAGCAGCCCTAGCGGGAGGAATGAGCAGTTCTTC
j_call: TRBJ1-5; cdr3_length: 18; d_call: TRBD1; v_call: TRBV12-5; clone_size: .; cdr3_aa: CASGLHAPLRDSGLPQHF; cdr3_nt: TGTGCTAGTGGTTTGCATGCCCCTTTACGGGACAGCGGTTTGCCCCAGCATTTT
j_call: TRBJ2-3; cdr3_length: 15; d_call: TRBD2; v_call: TRBV2; clone_size: .; cdr3_aa: CASIGTSGTTDTQYF; cdr3_nt: TGTGCCAGCATCGGGACTAGCGGGACAACAGATACGCAGTATTTT
j_call: TRBJ2-1; cdr3_length: 17; d_call: TRBD2; v_call: TRBV5-1; clone_size: .; cdr3_aa: CASSLAGGASSYNEQFF; cdr3_nt: TGCGCCAGCAGCTTAGCGGGGGGGGCGAGCTCCTACAATGAGCAGTTCTTC
j_call: TRBJ2-7; cdr3_length: 15; d_call: .; v_call: TRBV11-2; clone_size: .; cdr3_aa: CASSLEWDGSYEQYF; cdr3_nt: TGTGCCAGCAGCTTAGAGTGGGACGGATCCTACGAGCAGTACTTC
j_call: TRBJ1-5; cdr3_length: 17; d_call: .; v_call: TRBV5-5; clone_size: .; cdr3_aa: CASSWEDSINSNQPQHF; cdr3_nt: TGTGCCAGCAGCTGGGAGGACAGTATTAATAGCAATCAGCCCCAGCATTTT
j_call: TRBJ2-5; cdr3_length: 15; d_call: TRBD2; v_call: TRBV7-9; clone_size: .; cdr3_aa: CASSLAGGFGETQYF; cdr3_nt: TGTGCCAGCAGCTTAGCGGGAGGGTTCGGAGAGACCCAGTACTTC
j_call: TRBJ2-7; cdr3_length: 16; d_call: TRBD2; v_call: TRBV11-3; clone_size: .; cdr3_aa: CASSRYPAGVNYEQYF; cdr3_nt: TGTGCCAGCAGCCGTTACCCAGCGGGAGTGAACTACGAGCAGTACTTC
j_call: TRBJ2-7; cdr3_length: 17; d_call: TRBD2; v_call: TRBV5-1; clone_size: .; cdr3_aa: CASSFTPGLAAQYEQYF; cdr3_nt: TGCGCCAGCAGCTTCACCCCAGGACTAGCGGCTCAGTACGAGCAGTACTTC
j_call: TRBJ2-3; cdr3_length: 13; d_call: .; v_call: TRBV14; clone_size: .; cdr3_aa: CASSLTHPDTQYF; cdr3_nt: TGTGCCAGCAGCCTTACACATCCAGATACGCAGTATTTT
j_call: TRBJ2-7; cdr3_length: 14; d_call: .; v_call: TRBV11-2; clone_size: .; cdr3_aa: CASSVDPVPYEQYF; cdr3_nt: TGTGCCAGCAGCGTGGACCCAGTCCCCTACGAGCAGTACTTC
j_call: TRBJ1-6; cdr3_length: 15; d_call: TRBD1; v_call: TRBV7-8; clone_size: .; cdr3_aa: CASSSKTTGDSPLHF; cdr3_nt: TGTGCCAGCAGCTCAAAGACCACAGGGGATTCACCCCTCCACTTT
j_call: TRBJ2-7; cdr3_length: 14; d_call: TRBD2; v_call: TRBV19; clone_size: .; cdr3_aa: CASRSSGSSYEQYF; cdr3_nt: TGTGCCAGTAGGTCTAGCGGGAGCTCCTACGAGCAGTACTTC
j_call: TRBJ1-2; cdr3_length: 15; d_call: .; v_call: TRBV7-9; clone_size: few; cdr3_aa: CASSHNTGGNYGYTF; cdr3_nt: TGTGCCAGCAGCCACAACACGGGGGGAAACTATGGCTACACCTTC
j_call: TRBJ1-1; cdr3_length: 14; d_call: TRBD1; v_call: TRBV15; clone_size: .; cdr3_aa: CATRRQGASAEAFF; cdr3_nt: TGTGCCACCAGGAGACAGGGGGCTTCGGCTGAAGCTTTCTTT
j_call: TRBJ2-1; cdr3_length: 18; d_call: .; v_call: TRBV4-1; clone_size: .; cdr3_aa: CASSQFPPGTGSHNEQFF; cdr3_nt: TGCGCCAGCAGCCAATTCCCGCCGGGCACAGGGTCCCACAATGAGCAGTTCTTC
j_call: TRBJ1-2; cdr3_length: 13; d_call: .; v_call: TRBV7-9; clone_size: .; cdr3_aa: CASSLVVAGGYTF; cdr3_nt: TGTGCCAGCAGCTTAGTAGTGGCCGGTGGCTACACCTTC
j_call: TRBJ1-2; cdr3_length: 15; d_call: .; v_call: TRBV27; clone_size: .; cdr3_aa: CASSPRDGGNYGYTF; cdr3_nt: TGTGCCAGCAGTCCCCGTGACGGCGGAAACTATGGCTACACCTTC
j_call: TRBJ1-2; cdr3_length: 14; d_call: TRBD1; v_call: TRBV5-6; clone_size: .; cdr3_aa: CASSLDRGRLGYTF; cdr3_nt: TGTGCCAGCAGCTTGGACAGGGGGCGGCTTGGCTACACCTTC
j_call: TRBJ2-7; cdr3_length: 14; d_call: TRBD1; v_call: TRBV5-6; clone_size: .; cdr3_aa: CASSEGQGAQEQYF; cdr3_nt: TGTGCCAGCAGCGAGGGACAGGGAGCGCAAGAGCAGTACTTC
j_call: TRBJ2-1; cdr3_length: 11; d_call: .; v_call: TRBV30; clone_size: .; cdr3_aa: CAWSSTVEQFF; cdr3_nt: TGTGCCTGGAGTTCGACAGTGGAGCAGTTCTTC
j_call: TRBJ2-3; cdr3_length: 13; d_call: .; v_call: TRBV6-5; clone_size: .; cdr3_aa: CASSYSGTDTQYF; cdr3_nt: TGTGCCAGCAGTTACTCTGGCACAGATACGCAGTATTTT
j_call: TRBJ2-3; cdr3_length: 15; d_call: TRBD1; v_call: TRBV27; clone_size: .; cdr3_aa: CASISGTVSTDTQYF; cdr3_nt: TGTGCCAGCATATCCGGGACAGTAAGCACAGATACGCAGTATTTT
j_call: TRBJ2-5; cdr3_length: 15; d_call: TRBD1; v_call: TRBV5-4; clone_size: .; cdr3_aa: CASSLVDRVQETQYF; cdr3_nt: TGTGCCAGCAGCTTGGTCGACAGGGTACAGGAGACCCAGTACTTC
j_call: TRBJ2-5; cdr3_length: 19; d_call: .; v_call: TRBV4-2; clone_size: .; cdr3_aa: CASSQGLGGRARGQETQYF; cdr3_nt: TGTGCCAGCAGCCAAGGCCTCGGGGGCAGAGCGCGAGGGCAAGAGACCCAGTACTTC
j_call: TRBJ2-7; cdr3_length: 12; d_call: TRBD1; v_call: TRBV28; clone_size: .; cdr3_aa: CASRAHRGSGYF; cdr3_nt: TGTGCCAGCAGAGCCCACAGGGGTTCTGGGTACTTC
j_call: TRBJ1-6; cdr3_length: 13; d_call: TRBD1; v_call: TRBV6-1; clone_size: few; cdr3_aa: CASHRDRVSPLHF; cdr3_nt: TGTGCCAGCCATCGGGACAGGGTTTCACCCCTCCACTTT
j_call: TRBJ1-1; cdr3_length: 12; d_call: .; v_call: TRBV9; clone_size: .; cdr3_aa: CASSRIGEEAFF; cdr3_nt: TGTGCCAGCAGCAGGATCGGAGAAGAAGCTTTCTTT
j_call: TRBJ1-5; cdr3_length: 14; d_call: .; v_call: TRBV19; clone_size: .; cdr3_aa: CASKSDYSNQPQHF; cdr3_nt: TGTGCCAGTAAATCAGACTATAGCAATCAGCCCCAGCATTTT